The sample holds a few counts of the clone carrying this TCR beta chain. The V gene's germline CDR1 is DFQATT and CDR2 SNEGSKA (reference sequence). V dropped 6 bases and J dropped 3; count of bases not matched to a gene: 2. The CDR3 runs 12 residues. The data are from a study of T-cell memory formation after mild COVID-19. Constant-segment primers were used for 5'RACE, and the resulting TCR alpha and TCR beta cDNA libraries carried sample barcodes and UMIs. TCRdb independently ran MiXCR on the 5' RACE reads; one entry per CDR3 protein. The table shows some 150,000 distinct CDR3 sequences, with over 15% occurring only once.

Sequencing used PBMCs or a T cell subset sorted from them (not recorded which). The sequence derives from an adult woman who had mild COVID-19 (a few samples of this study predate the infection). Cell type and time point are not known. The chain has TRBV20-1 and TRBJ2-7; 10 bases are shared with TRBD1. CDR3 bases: TGCAGTGCGGACAGGGGGGTCTACGAGCAGTACTTC. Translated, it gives CSADRGVYEQYF.